Sequencing of this T cell receptor (beta chain) was carried out in a study of immune evolution from preneoplasia to lung adenocarcinoma. Profiled with immunoSEQ multiplex PCR; TCRdb holds only in-frame clones, not every one. The sample records several thousand clones, around four fifths being singletons. This CDR3 comprises 14 residues. CDR1 is SGHDT and CDR2 is YYEEEE in the germline V gene. With 0 bases removed from V and 13 bases from J, the gap between germline ends came to 16 bases. The chain combines TRBV5-6 with TRBJ1-4; D call uncertain. Sequenced: FFPE minimally invasive lung adenocarcinoma tissue. This clonotype was obtained from a person aged 50-70 years with lung adenocarcinoma. CDR3 nucleotides: TGTGCCAGCAGCTTGGTTGGGGAATTTGGCCCACTGTTTTTT. Amino acids: CASSLVGEFGPLFF.